This T cell receptor (beta chain) was captured by sequencing in a study of cytomegalovirus exposure and HLA in healthy donors. 13 Jbeta primers and 60 Vbeta primers were used for the PCR. TCRdb keeps only in-frame clones here, not all; method: immunoSEQ multiplex PCR. The sample contains roughly 120,000 clones, approximately 58% of which appear only once. Germline V gene lookup returns CDR1 SGHAT and CDR2 FQDESV (reference sequence). Trimming removed 5 bases at V and 5 bases at J, with 12 bases between. This CDR3 region has 13 residues. Whole-study findings and limits: In most subjects, TCR beta sequences reportedly gave accurate predictions of HLA-A and HLA-B alleles. It was likely that a cluster of highly shared sequence variants was a sequencing artifact. In an earlier analysis, most TCR beta V segments were productive about 87% or about 30% of the time. In the analysis, some V segments, TRBV6-2 and TRBV6-3 included, were excluded as indistinguishable.

The sample holds a few counts of this clone. Its antigen is as yet unknown. The V call is TRBV11-1, the J call TRBJ2-5; D possibly corresponds to TRBD2 (5 bases). The source material was PBMCs. This clonotype was obtained from a woman aged 30 to 39 in good health and CMV-seronegative. Here the CDR3 DNA reads TGTGCCAGCAGCCGATCTAGCATGGAGACCCAGTACTTC. Translating gives CASSRSSMETQYF.